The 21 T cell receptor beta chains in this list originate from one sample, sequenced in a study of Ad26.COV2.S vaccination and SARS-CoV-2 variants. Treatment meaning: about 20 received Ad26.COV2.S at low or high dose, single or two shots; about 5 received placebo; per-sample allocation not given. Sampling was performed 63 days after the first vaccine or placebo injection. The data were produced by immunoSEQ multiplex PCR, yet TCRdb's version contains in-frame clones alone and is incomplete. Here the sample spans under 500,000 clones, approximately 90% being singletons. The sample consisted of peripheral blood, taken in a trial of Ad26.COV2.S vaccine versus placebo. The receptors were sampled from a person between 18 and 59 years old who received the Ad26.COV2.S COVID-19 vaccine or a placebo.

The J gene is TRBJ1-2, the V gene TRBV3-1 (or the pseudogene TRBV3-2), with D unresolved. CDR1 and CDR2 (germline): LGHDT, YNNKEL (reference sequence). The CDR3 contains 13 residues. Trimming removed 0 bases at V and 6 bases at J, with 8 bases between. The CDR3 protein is CASSQDQADGYTF. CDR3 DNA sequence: TGTGCCAGCAGCCAAGATCAGGCGGATGGCTACACCTTC.

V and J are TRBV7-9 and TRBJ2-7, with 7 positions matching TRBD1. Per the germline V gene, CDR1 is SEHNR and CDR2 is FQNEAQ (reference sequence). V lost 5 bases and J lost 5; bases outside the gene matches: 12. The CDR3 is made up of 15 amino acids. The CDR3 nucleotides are TGTGCCAGCAGCCCACCCTCCGACAGGGTCCACGAGCAGTACTTC. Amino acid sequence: CASSPPSDRVHEQYF.

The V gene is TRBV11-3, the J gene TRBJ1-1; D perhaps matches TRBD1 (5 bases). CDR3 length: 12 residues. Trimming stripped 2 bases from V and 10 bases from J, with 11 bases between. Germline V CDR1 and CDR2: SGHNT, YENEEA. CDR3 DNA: TGTGCCAGCAGCTTAAGGCAGGGCCCAGCTTTCTTT. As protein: CASSLRQGPAFF.

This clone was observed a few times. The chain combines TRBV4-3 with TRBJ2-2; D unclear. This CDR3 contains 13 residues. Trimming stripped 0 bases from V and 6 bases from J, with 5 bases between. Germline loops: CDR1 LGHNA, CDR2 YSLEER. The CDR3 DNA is TGCGCCAGCAGCCAAGATCACCCCGGGGAGCTGTTTTTT. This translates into CASSQDHPGELFF.

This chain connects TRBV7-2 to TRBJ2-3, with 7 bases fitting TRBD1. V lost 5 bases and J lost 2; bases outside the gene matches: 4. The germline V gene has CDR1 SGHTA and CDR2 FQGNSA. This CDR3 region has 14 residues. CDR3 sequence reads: CASSRTGITDTQYF. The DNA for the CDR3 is TGTGCCAGCAGCCGGACAGGAATCACAGATACGCAGTATTTT.

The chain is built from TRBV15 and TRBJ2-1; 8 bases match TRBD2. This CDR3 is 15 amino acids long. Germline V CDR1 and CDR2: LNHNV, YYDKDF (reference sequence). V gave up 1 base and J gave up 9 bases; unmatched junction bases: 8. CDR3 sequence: CATSRGTGGAGEQFF. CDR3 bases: TGTGCCACCAGCAGAGGAACCGGGGGGGCAGGTGAGCAGTTCTTC.

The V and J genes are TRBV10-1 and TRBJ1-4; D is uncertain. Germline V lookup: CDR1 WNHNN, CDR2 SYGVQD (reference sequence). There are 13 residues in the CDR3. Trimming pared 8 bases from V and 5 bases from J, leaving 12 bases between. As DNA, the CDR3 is TGCGCCAGCCAGCGGGCCCTAAATGAAAAACTGTTTTTT. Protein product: CASQRALNEKLFF.

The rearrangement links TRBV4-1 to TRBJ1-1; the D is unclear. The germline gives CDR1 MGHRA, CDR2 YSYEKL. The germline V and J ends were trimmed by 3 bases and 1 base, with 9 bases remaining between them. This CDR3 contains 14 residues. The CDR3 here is CASSHPGKNTEAFF. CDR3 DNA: TGCGCCAGCAGCCATCCAGGAAAGAACACTGAAGCTTTCTTT.

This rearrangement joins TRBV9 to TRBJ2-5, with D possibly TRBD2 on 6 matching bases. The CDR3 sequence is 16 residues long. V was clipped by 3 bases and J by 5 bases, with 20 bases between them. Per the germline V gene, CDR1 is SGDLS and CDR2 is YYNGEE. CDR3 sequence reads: CASSASPGGSGETQYF. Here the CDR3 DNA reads TGTGCCAGCAGCGCCTCCCCTGGGGGGAGTGGTGAGACCCAGTACTTC.

The CDR3, as DNA: TGTGCCAGCAGCTTACAGGGGCCCACCGGGGAGCTGTTTTTT. It is translated as CASSLQGPTGELFF. This rearrangement joins TRBV7-2 to TRBJ2-2, with D possibly matching TRBD1 (6 bases). The V end lost 2 bases, the J end lost 4 bases, and 8 bases lay between the germline ends. The CDR3 extends over 14 amino acids. Germline CDR1 and CDR2: SGHTA and FQGNSA.

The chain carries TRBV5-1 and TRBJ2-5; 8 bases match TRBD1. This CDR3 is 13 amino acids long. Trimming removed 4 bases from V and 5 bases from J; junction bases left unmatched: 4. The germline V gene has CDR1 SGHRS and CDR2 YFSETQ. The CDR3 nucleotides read TGCGCCAGCAGCAAGACAGGGGATGAGACCCAGTACTTC. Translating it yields CASSKTGDETQYF.

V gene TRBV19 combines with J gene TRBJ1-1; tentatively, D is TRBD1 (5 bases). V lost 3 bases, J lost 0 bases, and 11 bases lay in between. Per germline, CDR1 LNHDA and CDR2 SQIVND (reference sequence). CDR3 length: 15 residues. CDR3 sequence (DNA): TGTGCCAGTAGTATCGACAGTCCCATGAACACTGAAGCTTTCTTT. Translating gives CASSIDSPMNTEAFF.

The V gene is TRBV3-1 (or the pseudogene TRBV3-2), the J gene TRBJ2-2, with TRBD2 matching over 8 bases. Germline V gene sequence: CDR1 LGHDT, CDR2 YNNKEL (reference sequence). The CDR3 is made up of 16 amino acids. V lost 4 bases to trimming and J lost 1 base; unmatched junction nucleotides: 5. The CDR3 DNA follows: TGTGCCAGCAGCCCTTTAGCGGGGCTGAACACCGGGGAGCTGTTTTTT. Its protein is CASSPLAGLNTGELFF.

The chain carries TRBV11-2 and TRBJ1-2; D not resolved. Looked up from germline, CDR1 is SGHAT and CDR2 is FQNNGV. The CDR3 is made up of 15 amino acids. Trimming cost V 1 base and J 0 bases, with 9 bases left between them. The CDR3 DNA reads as TGTGCCAGCAGCTTAGGGGCAAGACCTAACTATGGCTACACCTTC. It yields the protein CASSLGARPNYGYTF.

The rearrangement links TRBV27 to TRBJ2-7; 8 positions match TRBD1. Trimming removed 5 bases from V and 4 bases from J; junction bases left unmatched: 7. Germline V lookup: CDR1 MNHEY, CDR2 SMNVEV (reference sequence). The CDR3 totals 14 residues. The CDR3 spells CASSLQDRGYEQYF. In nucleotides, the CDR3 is TGTGCCAGCAGTCTGCAAGACAGGGGTTACGAGCAGTACTTC.

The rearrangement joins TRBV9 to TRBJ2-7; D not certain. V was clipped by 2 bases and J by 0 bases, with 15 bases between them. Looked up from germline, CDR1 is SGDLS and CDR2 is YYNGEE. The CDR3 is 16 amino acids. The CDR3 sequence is CASSVSASGLSYEQYF. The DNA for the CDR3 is TGTGCCAGCAGCGTTTCGGCGTCCGGCCTCTCCTACGAGCAGTACTTC.

DNA for the CDR3: TGTGCCAGCAGTCCTGGACAGGGTGGAACCTACGAGCAGTACTTC. Protein product: CASSPGQGGTYEQYF. The chain recombines TRBV6-5 with TRBJ2-7, with 8 bases aligning to TRBD1. Unmatched junction bases numbered 8, after V lost 5 bases and J lost 2 bases. The CDR3 consists of 15 residues. The germline CDR1 and CDR2 sequences are MNHEY and SVGAGI.

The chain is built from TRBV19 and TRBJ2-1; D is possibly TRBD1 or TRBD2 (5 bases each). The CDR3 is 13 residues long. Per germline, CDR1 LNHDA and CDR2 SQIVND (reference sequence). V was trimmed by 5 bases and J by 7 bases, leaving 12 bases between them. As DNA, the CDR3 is TGTGCCAGTAGTTTTGGGGGTTGGAATGAGCAGTTCTTC. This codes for CASSFGGWNEQFF. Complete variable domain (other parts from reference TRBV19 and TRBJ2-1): DGGITQSPKYLFRKEGQNVTLSCEQNLNHDAMYWYRQDPGQGLRLIYYSQIVNDFQKGDIAEGYSVSREKKESFPLTVTSAQKNPTAFYLCASSFGGWNEQFFGPGTRLTVL.

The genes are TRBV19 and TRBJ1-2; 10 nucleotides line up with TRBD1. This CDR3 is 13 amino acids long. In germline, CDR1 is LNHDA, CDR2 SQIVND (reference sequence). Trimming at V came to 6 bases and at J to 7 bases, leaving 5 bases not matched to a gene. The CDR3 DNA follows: TGTGCCAGTAGGCGACAGGGGGCAGGTGGCTACACCTTC. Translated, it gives CASRRQGAGGYTF. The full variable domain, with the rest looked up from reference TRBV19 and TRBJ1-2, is DGGITQSPKYLFRKEGQNVTLSCEQNLNHDAMYWYRQDPGQGLRLIYYSQIVNDFQKGDIAEGYSVSREKKESFPLTVTSAQKNPTAFYLCASRRQGAGGYTFGSGTRLTVV.

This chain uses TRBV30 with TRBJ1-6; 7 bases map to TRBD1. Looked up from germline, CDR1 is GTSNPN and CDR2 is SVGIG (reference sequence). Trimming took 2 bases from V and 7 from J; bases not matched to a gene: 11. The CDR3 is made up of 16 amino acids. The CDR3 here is CAWSLTGELRNSPLHF. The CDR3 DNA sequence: TGTGCCTGGAGTTTAACAGGGGAGCTAAGAAATTCACCCCTCCACTTT.

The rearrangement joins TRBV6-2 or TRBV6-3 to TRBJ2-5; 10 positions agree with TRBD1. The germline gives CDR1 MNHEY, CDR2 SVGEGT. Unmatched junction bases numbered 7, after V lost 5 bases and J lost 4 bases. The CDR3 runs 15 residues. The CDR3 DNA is TGTGCCAGCAGTCAAGACAGGGGGCGTCTAGAGACCCAGTACTTC. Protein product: CASSQDRGRLETQYF.